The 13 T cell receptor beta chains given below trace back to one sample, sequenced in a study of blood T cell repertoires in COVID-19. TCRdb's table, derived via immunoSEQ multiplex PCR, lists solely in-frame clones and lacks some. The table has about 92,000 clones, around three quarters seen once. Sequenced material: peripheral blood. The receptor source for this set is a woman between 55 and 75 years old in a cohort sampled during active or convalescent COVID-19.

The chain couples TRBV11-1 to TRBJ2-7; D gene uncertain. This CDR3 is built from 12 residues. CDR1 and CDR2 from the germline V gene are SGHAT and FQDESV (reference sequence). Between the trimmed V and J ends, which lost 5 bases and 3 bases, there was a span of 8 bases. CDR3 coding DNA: TGTGCCAGCAGCCCGAGGAACTACGAGCAGTACTTC. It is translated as CASSPRNYEQYF. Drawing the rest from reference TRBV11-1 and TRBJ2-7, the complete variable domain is EAEVAQSPRYKITEKSQAVAFWCDPISGHATLYWYRQILGQGPELLVQFQDESVVDDSQLPKDRFSAERLKGVDSTLKIQPAELGDSAMYLCASSPRNYEQYFGPGTRLTVT.

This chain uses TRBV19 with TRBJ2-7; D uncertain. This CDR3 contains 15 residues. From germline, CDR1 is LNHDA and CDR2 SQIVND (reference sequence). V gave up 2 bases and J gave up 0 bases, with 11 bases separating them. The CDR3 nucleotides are TGTGCCAGTAGTATATATCACGGTAGCTCCTACGAGCAGTACTTC. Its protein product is CASSIYHGSSYEQYF.

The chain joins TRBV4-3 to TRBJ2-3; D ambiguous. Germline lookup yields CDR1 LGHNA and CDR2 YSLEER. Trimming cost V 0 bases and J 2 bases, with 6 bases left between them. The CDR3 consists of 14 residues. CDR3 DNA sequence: TGCGCCAGCAGCCAAGATCTACCCACAGATACGCAGTATTTT. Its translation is CASSQDLPTDTQYF.

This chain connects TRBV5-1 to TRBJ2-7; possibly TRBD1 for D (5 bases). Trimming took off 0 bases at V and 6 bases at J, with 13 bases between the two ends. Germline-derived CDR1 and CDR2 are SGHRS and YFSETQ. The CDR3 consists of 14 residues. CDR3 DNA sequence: TGCGCCAGCAGCTTGGCGGGCAGGGTCGGCGAGCAGTACTTC. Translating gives CASSLAGRVGEQYF. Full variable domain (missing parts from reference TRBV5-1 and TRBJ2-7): KAGVTQTPRYLIKTRGQQVTLSCSPISGHRSVSWYQQTPGQGLQFLFEYFSETQRNKGNFPGRFSGRQFSNSRSEMNVSTLELGDSALYLCASSLAGRVGEQYFGPGTRLTVT.

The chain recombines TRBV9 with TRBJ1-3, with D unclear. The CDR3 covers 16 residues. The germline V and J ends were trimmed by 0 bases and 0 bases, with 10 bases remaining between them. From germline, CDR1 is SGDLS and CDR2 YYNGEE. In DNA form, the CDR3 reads TGTGCCAGCAGCGTAGGTATGAGGAGCTCTGGAAACACCATATATTTT. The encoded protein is CASSVGMRSSGNTIYF.

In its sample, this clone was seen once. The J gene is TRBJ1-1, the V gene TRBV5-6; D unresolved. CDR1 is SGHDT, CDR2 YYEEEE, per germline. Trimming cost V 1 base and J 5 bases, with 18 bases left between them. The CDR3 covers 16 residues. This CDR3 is CASSLYAVRKETEAFF. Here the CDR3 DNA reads TGTGCCAGCAGCTTGTATGCCGTTCGAAAGGAGACTGAAGCTTTCTTT.

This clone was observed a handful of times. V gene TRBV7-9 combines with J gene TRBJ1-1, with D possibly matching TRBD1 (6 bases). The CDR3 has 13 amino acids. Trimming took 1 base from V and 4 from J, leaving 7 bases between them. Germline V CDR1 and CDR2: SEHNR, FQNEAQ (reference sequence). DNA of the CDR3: TGTGCCAGCAGCTTAGAAGGGGGCACTGAAGCTTTCTTT. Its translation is CASSLEGGTEAFF.

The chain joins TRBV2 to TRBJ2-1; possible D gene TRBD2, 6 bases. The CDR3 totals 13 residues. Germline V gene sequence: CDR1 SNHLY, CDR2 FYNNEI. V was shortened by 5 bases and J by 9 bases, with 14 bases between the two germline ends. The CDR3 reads CASSFRDGGEQFF. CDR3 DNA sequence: TGTGCCAGCAGTTTCAGGGACGGGGGTGAGCAGTTCTTC. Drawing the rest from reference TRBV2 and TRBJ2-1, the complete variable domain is EPEVTQTPSHQVTQMGQEVILRCVPISNHLYFYWYRQILGQKVEFLVSFYNNEISEKSEIFDDQFSVERPDGSNFTLKIRSTKLEDSAMYFCASSFRDGGEQFFGPGTRLTVL.

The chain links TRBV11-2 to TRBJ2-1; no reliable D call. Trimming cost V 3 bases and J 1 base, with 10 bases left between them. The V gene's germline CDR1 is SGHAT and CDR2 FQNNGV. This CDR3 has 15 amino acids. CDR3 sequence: CASSFRVLSYNEQFF. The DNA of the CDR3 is TGTGCCAGCAGCTTCCGAGTCTTGTCCTACAATGAGCAGTTCTTC.

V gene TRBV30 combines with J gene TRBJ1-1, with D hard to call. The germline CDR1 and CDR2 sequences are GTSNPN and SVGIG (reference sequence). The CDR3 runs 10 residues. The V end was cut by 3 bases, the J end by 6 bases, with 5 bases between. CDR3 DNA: TGTGCCTGGAGGGCGGCTGAAGCTTTCTTT. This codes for CAWRAAEAFF.

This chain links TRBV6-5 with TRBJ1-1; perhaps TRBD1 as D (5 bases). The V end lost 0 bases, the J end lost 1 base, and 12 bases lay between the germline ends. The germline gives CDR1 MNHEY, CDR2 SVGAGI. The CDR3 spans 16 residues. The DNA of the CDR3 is TGTGCCAGCAGTTACTCCAGGGCAAACCCGAACACTGAAGCTTTCTTT. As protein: CASSYSRANPNTEAFF.

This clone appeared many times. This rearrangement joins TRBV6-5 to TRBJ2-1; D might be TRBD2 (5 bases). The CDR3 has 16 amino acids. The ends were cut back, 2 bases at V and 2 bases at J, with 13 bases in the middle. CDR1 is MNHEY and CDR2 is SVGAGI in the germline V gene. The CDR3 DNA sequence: TGTGCCAGCAGTTACCGGAGGCAGACAACCTACAATGAGCAGTTCTTC. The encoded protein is CASSYRRQTTYNEQFF.

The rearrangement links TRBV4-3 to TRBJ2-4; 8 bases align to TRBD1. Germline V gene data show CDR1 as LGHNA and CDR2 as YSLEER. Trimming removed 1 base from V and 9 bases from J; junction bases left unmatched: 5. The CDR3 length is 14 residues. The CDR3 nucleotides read TGCGCCAGCAGCCAAGGGACAGGGTTGGGCATTCAGTACTTC. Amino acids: CASSQGTGLGIQYF.